The rows below give T cell receptor beta chains drawn from one sample of a study of T cells in Graves' hyperthyroidism and ophthalmopathy. Using its own MiXCR run on the multiplex PCR reads, TCRdb lists one record per CDR3 protein. The sample yields 700,000 to 850,000 distinct CDR3 sequences, 35% seen once. The specimen sequenced was blood. The receptors here all came from a woman in her thirties or forties with Graves' hyperthyroidism. CDR3s leave out the opening cysteine and the closing phenylalanine or tryptophan.

>TRBV24-1|-
ATSDDRASQF
>TRBV19|TRBJ1-1
ASSMEADTNTEAF
>TRBV20-1|TRBJ2-7
SAPLGADGNEQY
>TRBV9|TRBJ1-2
ASSASKLSYT
>TRBV7-2|TRBJ2-6
ASSQDYSGISSGANVLT
>TRBV7-9|TRBJ2-7
ASSLVLGEQY
>TRBV19|TRBJ2-7
ASSITGTGGSEQY
>TRBV5-4|TRBJ1-2
ASSFGDSRIYGYT
>TRBV7-3|TRBJ2-7
ASSPTGGQLYEQY
>TRBV6-6|TRBJ1-2
ASLSGPPGYGYT
>TRBV7-2|TRBJ2-3
ASSLISGGSTDTQY
>TRBV11-2|TRBJ1-1
ASRTNVGVAFTEAF
>TRBV6-1|TRBJ2-6
ASSYGGSPGANVLT
>TRBV10-3|TRBJ2-2
AIRRTAVNTGKLF
>TRBV9|TRBJ1-1
ASSPWGINTEAF
>TRBV25-1|TRBJ1-3
ASSDHPGTSGNTIY
>TRBV3-1|TRBJ1-2
ASSPRQIPGEGYT
>TRBV12-3/TRBV12-4|TRBJ1-1
ASSLLGWTEAF
>TRBV11-2|TRBJ2-2
ASRQGFGELF
>TRBV27|TRBJ2-7
ASSFGTSLGEQY
>TRBV10-3|TRBJ2-2
ASREQGAGELF
>TRBV6-6|TRBJ1-4
ASSYGLGTDEKLF
>TRBV6-5|TRBJ1-1
ASSYPGQDMNTEAF
>TRBV7-9|TRBJ2-3
ASSWTGTTYTDTQY
>TRBV12-3/TRBV12-4|TRBJ1-5
ASQTGTGGYGNQPQH
>TRBV6-4|TRBJ1-1
ASSDDRGTEAF
>TRBV10-3|TRBJ2-2
AISDLSSNTGELF
>TRBV6-5|TRBJ2-5
ASRRGQETQY
>TRBV2|TRBJ1-2
ASSLDRTGGRDGYT
>TRBV7-3|TRBJ2-7
ASSQTGGGYEQY
>TRBV19|TRBJ2-2
ASSTSFGTGATGELF
>TRBV18|TRBJ1-1
ASSRYGDSAEAF
>TRBV10-2|TRBJ1-1
ASSGADEAF
>TRBV25-1|TRBJ1-4
ASSEYAYSEKLF
>TRBV2|TRBJ2-2
ASRTGTGWDTGELF
>TRBV5-1|TRBJ2-7
ASSYRESSYEQY
>TRBV7-2|TRBJ1-1
ASSLKQGMNTEAF
>TRBV7-9|TRBJ1-2
ASSAQTGSYGYT
>TRBV10-3|TRBJ1-6
AISEWIAQSRNSPLH
>TRBV19|TRBJ1-1
ASTRTGATEAF
>TRBV24-1|TRBJ2-5
ATSDPTGVRRETQY
>TRBV19|TRBJ1-2
ASSMERYGYT
>TRBV7-8|TRBJ2-7
ASSLAHKEGEQY
>TRBV5-4|TRBJ1-2
ASSLGAGAYGYT
>TRBV12-5|TRBJ1-2
ASGLGGPNYGYT
>TRBV9|TRBJ2-2
ASGDTDLGELF
>TRBV25-1|TRBJ1-1
ASSGRTGNTEAF
>TRBV25-1|TRBJ2-2
ASSDRRGPDAGELF
>TRBV10-3|TRBJ2-5
AISGQVRETQY
>TRBV7-2|TRBJ1-2
ASSLGGKAYGYT
>TRBV19|TRBJ1-2
ASSPGTGSGYT
>TRBV12-3/TRBV12-4|TRBJ2-7
ASSLSGINEQY
>TRBV9|TRBJ2-5
ASSVGGPQETQY
>TRBV13|TRBJ2-7
ASSVRDYRNYEQY
>TRBV5-1|TRBJ1-1
ASSFMTGGFSSEAF